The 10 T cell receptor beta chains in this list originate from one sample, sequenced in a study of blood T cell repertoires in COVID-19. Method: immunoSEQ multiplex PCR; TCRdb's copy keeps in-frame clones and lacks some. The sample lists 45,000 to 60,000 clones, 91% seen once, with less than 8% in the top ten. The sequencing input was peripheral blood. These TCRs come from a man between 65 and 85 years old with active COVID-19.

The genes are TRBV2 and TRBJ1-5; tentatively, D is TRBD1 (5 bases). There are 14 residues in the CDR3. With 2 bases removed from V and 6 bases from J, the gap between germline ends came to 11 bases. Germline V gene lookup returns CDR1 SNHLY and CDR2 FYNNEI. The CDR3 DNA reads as TGTGCCAGCAGTGAACAGGGATTGGTTCAGCCCCAGCATTTT. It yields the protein CASSEQGLVQPQHF.

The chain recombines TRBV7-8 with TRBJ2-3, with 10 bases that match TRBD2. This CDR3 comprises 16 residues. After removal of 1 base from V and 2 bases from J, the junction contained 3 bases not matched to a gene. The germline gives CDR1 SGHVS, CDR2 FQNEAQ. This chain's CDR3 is CASSLEAGGITDTQYF. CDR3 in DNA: TGTGCCAGCAGCTTAGAAGCGGGGGGGATCACAGATACGCAGTATTTT.

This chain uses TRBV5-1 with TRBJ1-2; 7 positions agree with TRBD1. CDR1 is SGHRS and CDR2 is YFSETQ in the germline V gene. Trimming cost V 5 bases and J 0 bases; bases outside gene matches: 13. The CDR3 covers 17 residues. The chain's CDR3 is CASRLGLGTASNYGYTF. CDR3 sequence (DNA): TGCGCCAGCAGGTTAGGGCTTGGGACAGCCTCTAACTATGGCTACACCTTC.

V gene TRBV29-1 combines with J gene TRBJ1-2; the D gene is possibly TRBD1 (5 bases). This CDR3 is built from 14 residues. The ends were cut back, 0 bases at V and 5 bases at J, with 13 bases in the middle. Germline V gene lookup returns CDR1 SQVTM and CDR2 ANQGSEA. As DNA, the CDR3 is TGCAGCGTTGAAGAACGTGGGGCCGGGTATGGCTACACCTTC. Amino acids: CSVEERGAGYGYTF.

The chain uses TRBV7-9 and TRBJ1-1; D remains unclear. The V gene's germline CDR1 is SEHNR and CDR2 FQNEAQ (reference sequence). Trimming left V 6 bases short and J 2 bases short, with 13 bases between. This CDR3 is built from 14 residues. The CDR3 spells CASRQDAGNTEAFF. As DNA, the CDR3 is TGTGCCAGCAGACAAGACGCGGGAAACACTGAAGCTTTCTTT.

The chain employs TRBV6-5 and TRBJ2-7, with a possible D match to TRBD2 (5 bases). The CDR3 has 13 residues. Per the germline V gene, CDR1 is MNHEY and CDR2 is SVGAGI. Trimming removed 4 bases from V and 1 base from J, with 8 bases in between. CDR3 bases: TGTGCCAGCAGTTCCGGGGATTCCTACGAGCAGTACTTC. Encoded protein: CASSSGDSYEQYF.

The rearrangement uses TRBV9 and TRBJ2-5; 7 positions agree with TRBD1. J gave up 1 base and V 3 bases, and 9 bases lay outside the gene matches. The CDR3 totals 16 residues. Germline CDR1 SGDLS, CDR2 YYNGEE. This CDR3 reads CASSERQGDLQETQYF. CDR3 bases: TGTGCCAGCAGCGAGCGACAGGGTGACCTCCAAGAGACCCAGTACTTC.

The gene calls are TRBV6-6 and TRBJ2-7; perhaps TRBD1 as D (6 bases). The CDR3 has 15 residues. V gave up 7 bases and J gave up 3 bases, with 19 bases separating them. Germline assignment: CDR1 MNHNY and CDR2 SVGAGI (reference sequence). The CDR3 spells CASTPRGGINYEQYF. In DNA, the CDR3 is TGTGCCAGCACCCCTAGAGGGGGAATTAACTACGAGCAGTACTTC.

CDR3 nucleotide sequence: TGCAGCGTTGACCTGGGACAGGGCATGACCTACGAGCAGTACTTC. Its translation is CSVDLGQGMTYEQYF. The chain has TRBV29-1 and TRBJ2-7, with 9 bases that match TRBD1. The junction had 8 bases not matched to a gene; V was cut back by 3 bases and J by 2 bases. Germline V gene data show CDR1 as SQVTM and CDR2 as ANQGSEA. The CDR3 has 15 residues.

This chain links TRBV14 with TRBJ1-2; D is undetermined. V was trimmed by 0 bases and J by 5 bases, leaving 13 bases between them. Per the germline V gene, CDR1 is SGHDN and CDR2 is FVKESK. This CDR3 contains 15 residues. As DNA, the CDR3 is TGTGCCAGCAGCCAAGACGTCAACTCCTGGTATGGCTACACCTTC. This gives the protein CASSQDVNSWYGYTF.